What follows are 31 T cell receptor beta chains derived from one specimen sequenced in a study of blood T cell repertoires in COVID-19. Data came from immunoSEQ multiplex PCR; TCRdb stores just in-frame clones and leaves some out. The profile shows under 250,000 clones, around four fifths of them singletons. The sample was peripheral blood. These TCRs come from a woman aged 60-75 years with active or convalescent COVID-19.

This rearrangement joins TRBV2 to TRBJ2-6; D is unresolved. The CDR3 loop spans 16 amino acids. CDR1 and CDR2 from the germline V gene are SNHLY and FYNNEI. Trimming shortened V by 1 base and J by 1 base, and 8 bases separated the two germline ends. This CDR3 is CASSEDAASGANVLTF. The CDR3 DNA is TGTGCCAGCAGTGAAGATGCGGCATCTGGGGCCAACGTCCTGACTTTC.

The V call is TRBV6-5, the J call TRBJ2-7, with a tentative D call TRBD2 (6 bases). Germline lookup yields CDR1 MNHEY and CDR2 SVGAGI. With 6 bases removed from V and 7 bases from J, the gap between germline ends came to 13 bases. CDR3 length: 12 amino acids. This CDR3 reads CASRGFRGEQYF. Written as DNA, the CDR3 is TGTGCCAGCAGGGGGTTCCGGGGGGAGCAGTACTTC.

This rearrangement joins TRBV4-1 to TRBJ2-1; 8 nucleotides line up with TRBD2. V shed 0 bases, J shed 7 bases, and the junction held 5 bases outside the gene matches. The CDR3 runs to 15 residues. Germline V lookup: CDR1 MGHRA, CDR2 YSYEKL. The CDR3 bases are TGCGCCAGCAGCCAAGAAGTCAGCGGGAGAAATGAGCAGTTCTTC. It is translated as CASSQEVSGRNEQFF.

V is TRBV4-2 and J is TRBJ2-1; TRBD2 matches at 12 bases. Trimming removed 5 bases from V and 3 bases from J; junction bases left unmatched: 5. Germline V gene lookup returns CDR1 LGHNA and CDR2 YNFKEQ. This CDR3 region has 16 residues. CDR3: CASSKRLAGVYNEQFF. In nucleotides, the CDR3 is TGTGCCAGCAGCAAAAGACTAGCGGGAGTCTACAATGAGCAGTTCTTC.

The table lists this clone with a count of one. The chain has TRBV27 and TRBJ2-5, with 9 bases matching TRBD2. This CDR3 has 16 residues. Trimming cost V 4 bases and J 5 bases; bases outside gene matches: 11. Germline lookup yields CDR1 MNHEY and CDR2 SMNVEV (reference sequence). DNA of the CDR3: TGTGCCAGCAGTTACTTCAGGACTAGCGAAATCGAGACCCAGTACTTC. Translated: CASSYFRTSEIETQYF.

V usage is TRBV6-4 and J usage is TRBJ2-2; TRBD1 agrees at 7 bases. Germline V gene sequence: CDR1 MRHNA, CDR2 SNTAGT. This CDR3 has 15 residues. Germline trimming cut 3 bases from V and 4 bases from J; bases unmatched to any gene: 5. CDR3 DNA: TGTGCCAGCAGTGAAAATCCAGGGGGCACCGGGGAGCTGTTTTTT. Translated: CASSENPGGTGELFF.

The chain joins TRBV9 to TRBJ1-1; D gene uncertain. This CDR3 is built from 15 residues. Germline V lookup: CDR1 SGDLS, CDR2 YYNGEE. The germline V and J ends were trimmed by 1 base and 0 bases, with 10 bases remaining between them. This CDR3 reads CASSVFETLNTEAFF. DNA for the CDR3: TGTGCCAGCAGCGTATTTGAGACACTGAACACTGAAGCTTTCTTT. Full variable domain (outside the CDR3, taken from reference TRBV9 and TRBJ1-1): DSGVTQTPKHLITATGQRVTLRCSPRSGDLSVYWYQQSLDQGLQFLIQYYNGEERAKGNILERFSAQQFPDLHSELNLSSLELGDSALYFCASSVFETLNTEAFFGQGTRLTVV.

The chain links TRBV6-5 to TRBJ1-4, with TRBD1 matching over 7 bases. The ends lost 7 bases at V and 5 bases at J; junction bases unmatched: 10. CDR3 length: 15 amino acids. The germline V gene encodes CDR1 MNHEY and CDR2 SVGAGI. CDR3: CASTDQGQPNEKLFF. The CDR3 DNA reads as TGTGCCAGCACCGACCAGGGACAGCCAAATGAAAAACTGTTTTTT.

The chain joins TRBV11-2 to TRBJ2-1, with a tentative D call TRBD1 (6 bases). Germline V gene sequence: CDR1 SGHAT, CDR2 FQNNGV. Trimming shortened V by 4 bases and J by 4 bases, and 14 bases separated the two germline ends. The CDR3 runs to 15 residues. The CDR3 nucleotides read TGTGCCAGCAGCTCCTTGCAGGGGTTGTACAATGAGCAGTTCTTC. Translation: CASSSLQGLYNEQFF.

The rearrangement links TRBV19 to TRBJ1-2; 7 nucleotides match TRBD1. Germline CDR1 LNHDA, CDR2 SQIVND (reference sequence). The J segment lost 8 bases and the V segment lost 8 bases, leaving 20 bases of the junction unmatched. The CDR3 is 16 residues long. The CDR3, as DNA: TGTGCCAGTGGCCCCTTCGGACAGGTTGGGATATCGGGCTACACCTTC. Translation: CASGPFGQVGISGYTF.

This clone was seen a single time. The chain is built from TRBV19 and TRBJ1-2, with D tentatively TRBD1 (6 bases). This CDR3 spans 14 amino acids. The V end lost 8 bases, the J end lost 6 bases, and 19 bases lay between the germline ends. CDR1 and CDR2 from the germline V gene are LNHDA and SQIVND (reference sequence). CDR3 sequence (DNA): TGTGCCAGTGCCCCCGGCGGGGGGCGGCATGGCTACACCTTC. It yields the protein CASAPGGGRHGYTF.

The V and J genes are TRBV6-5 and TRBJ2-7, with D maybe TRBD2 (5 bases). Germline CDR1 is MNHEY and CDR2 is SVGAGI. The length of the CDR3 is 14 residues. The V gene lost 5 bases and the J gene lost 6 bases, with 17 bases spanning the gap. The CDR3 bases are TGTGCCAGCAGTCAGGACCAGAGGGTTTCCGAGCAGTACGTC. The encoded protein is CASSQDQRVSEQYV.

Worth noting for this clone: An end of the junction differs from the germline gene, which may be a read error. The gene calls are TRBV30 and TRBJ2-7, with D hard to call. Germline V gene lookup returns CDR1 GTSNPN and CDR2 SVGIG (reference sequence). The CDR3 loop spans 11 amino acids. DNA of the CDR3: TGTGCCTGGAGTGTATCCTCCGAGCAGTACTTC. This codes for CAWSVSSEQYF.

The CDR3, as DNA: TGTGCCAGCAGTTTGCTACGACTAGCAGCTAACACCGGGGAGCTGTTTTTT. Its protein product is CASSLLRLAANTGELFF. The chain couples TRBV27 to TRBJ2-2; TRBD2 aligns across 7 bases. The V and J ends lost 3 bases and 2 bases, in that order; junction bases with no gene match: 9. CDR3 length equals 17 residues. Per germline, CDR1 MNHEY and CDR2 SMNVEV (reference sequence).

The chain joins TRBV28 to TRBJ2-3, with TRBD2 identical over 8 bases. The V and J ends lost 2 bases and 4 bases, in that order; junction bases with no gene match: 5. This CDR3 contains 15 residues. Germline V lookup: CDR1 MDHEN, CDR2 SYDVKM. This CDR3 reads CASSLRGGGADTQYF. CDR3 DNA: TGTGCCAGCAGTTTACGGGGGGGAGGCGCAGATACGCAGTATTTT.

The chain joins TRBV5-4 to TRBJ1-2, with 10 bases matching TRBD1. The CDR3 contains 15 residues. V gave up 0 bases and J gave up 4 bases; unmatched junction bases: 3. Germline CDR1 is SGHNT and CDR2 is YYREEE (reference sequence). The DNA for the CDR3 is TGTGCCAGCAGCTTGGGACGGACAGGGGGCTATGGCTACACCTTC. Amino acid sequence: CASSLGRTGGYGYTF. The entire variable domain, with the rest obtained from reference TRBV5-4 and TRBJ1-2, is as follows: ETGVTQSPTHLIKTRGQQVTLRCSSQSGHNTVSWYQQALGQGPQFIFQYYREEENGRGNFPPRFSGLQFPNYSSELNVNALELDDSALYLCASSLGRTGGYGYTFGSGTRLTVV.

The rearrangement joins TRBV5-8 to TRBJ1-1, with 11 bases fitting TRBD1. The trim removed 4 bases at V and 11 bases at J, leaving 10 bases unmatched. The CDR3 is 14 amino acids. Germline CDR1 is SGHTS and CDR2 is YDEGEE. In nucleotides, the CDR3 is TGTGCCAGCAGCATCCCGGGGACAGGGGGGTATGCTTTCTTT. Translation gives CASSIPGTGGYAFF.

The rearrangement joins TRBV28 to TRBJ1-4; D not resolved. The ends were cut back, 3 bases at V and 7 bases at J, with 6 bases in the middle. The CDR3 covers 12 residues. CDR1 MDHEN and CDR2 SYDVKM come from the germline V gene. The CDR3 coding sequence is TGTGCCAGCAGTTTTAATTCTGAAAAACTGTTTTTT. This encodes CASSFNSEKLFF.

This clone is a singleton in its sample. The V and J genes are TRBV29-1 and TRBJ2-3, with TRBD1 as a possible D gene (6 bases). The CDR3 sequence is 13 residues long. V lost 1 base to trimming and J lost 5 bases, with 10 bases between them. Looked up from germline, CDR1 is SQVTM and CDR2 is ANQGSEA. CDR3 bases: TGCAGCGTTGAAGTAACAGGGTTAGATACGCAGTATTTT. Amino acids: CSVEVTGLDTQYF.

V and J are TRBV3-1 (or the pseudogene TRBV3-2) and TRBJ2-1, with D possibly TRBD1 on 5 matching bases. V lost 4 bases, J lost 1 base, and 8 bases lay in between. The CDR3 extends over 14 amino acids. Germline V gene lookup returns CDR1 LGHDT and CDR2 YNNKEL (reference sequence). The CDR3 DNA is TGTGCCAGCAGCCCGCGACAGTCCTACAATGAGCAGTTCTTC. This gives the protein CASSPRQSYNEQFF.

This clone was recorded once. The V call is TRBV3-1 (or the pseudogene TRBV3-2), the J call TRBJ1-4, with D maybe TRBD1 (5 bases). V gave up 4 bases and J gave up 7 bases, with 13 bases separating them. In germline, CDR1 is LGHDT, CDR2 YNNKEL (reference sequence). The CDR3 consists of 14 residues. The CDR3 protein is CASSPVGGSEKLFF. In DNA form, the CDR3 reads TGTGCCAGCAGCCCAGTTGGGGGGTCTGAAAAACTGTTTTTT.

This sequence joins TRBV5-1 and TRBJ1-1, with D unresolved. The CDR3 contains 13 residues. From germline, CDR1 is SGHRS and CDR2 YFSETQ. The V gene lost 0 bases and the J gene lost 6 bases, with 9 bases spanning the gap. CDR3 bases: TGCGCCAGCAGCTTGGCAATCGGGTCTGAAGCTTTCTTT. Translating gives CASSLAIGSEAFF.

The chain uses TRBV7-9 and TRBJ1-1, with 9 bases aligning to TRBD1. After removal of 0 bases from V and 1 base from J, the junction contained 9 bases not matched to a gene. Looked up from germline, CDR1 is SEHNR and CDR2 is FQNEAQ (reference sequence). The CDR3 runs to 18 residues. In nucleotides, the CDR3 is TGTGCCAGCAGCTTAGCGGCGGGACAGGGAATCTCGAACACTGAAGCTTTCTTT. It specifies CASSLAAGQGISNTEAFF. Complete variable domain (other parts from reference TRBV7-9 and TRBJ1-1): DTGVSQNPRHKITKRGQNVTFRCDPISEHNRLYWYRQTLGQGPEFLTYFQNEAQLEKSRLLSDRFSAERPKGSFSTLEIQRTEQGDSAMYLCASSLAAGQGISNTEAFFGQGTRLTVV.

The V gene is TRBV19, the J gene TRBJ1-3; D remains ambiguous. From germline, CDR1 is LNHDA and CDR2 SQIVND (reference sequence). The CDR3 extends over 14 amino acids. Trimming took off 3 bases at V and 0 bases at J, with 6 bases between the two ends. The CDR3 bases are TGTGCCAGTAGTATCTTCCTCTCTGGAAACACCATATATTTT. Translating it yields CASSIFLSGNTIYF.

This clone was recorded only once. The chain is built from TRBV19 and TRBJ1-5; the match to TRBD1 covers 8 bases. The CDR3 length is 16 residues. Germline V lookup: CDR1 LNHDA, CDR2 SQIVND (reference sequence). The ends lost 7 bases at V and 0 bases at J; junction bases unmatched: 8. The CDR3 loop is CASTRTGKVSNQPQHF. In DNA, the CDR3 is TGTGCCAGTACCCGGACAGGGAAGGTTAGCAATCAGCCCCAGCATTTT.

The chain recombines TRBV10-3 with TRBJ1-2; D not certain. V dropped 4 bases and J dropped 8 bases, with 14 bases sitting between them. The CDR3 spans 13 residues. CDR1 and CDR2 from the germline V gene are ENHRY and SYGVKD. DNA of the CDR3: TGTGCCATCAGTGTAACAGAAACAATCGGCTACACCTTC. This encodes CAISVTETIGYTF.

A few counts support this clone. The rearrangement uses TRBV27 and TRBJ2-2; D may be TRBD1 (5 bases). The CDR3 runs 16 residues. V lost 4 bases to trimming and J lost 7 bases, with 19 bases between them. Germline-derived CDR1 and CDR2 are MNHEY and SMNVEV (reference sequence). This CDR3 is CASSYYRVGVDGELFF. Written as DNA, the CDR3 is TGTGCCAGCAGTTATTATCGCGTAGGGGTCGACGGGGAGCTGTTTTTT.

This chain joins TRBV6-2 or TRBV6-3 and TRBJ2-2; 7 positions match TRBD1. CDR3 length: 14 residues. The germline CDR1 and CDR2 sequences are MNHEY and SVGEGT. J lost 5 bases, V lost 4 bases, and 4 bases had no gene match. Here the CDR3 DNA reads TGTGCCAGCAGTTGGACAGGAGGAACCGGGGAGCTGTTTTTT. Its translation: CASSWTGGTGELFF.

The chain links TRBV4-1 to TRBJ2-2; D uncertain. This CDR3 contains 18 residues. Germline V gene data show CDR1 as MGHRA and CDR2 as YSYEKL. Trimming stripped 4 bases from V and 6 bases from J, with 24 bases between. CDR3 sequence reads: CASSPFRRVNPEAGELFF. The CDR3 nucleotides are TGCGCCAGCAGCCCCTTTCGTCGAGTCAACCCCGAAGCCGGGGAGCTGTTTTTT.

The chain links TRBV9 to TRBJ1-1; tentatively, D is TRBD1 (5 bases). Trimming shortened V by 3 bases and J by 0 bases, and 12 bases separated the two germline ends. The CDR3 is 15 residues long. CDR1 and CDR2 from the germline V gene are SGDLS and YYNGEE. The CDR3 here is CASSDIGGVNTEAFF. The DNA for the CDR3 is TGTGCCAGCAGCGATATTGGGGGGGTGAACACTGAAGCTTTCTTT.

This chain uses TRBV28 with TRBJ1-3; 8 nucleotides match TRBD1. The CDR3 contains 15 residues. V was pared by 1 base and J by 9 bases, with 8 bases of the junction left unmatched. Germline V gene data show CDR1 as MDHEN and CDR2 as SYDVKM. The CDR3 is CASSLSSDRVRTIYF. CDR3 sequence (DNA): TGTGCCAGCAGTTTATCGTCGGACAGGGTACGCACCATATATTTT.